There are many counts of the clone carrying this T cell receptor (beta chain). Antigen specificity is unknown. V shed 3 bases and J shed 6 bases, with 8 bases lying between them. The length of the CDR3 is 13 residues. Germline V gives CDR1 MNHEY, CDR2 SMNVEV (reference sequence). This record belongs to a study of CD8 T cells in ankylosing spondylitis. TCRdb ran MiXCR on the 5' RACE reads and lists one entry per CDR3 protein. The sample holds some 180,000 distinct CDR3 sequences, approximately 18% seen once. Study-wide findings and caveats: What seemed typical of ankylosing spondylitis blood was a TCR beta motif built from roughly 8 highly homologous variants.

The clonotype was recovered from a male donor aged 10 to 35 with ankylosing spondylitis or in good health (not recorded which). Sequences were obtained from blood, either unsorted or a sorted T cell fraction (not recorded which). V gene TRBV27 combines with J gene TRBJ2-2; D remains ambiguous. The DNA for the CDR3 is TGTGCCAGCAGTTTTTTGGGCGCCGGGGAGCTGTTTTTT. It codes for CASSFLGAGELFF.